These 27 T cell receptor beta chains share one sample of origin, sequenced in a study of blood T cell repertoires in COVID-19. Using immunoSEQ multiplex PCR, the repertoire was profiled, and TCRdb retains in-frame clones only, with some absent. The data show approximately 160,000 clones, approximately 88% seen once. The specimen was peripheral blood. These receptors came from a woman older than 75 with active or convalescent COVID-19.

V usage is TRBV4-3 and J usage is TRBJ1-1; D perhaps matches TRBD1 (6 bases). Trimming pared 3 bases from V and 1 base from J, leaving 6 bases between. This CDR3 has 13 residues. In germline, CDR1 is LGHNA, CDR2 YSLEER. CDR3 bases: TGCGCCAGCAGCCAGACAGGGAACACTGAAGCTTTCTTT. Its translation: CASSQTGNTEAFF.

This clone came up many times. The chain couples TRBV6-6 to TRBJ1-1; a weak D match, TRBD1 (5 bases). The CDR3 has 15 residues. Germline V gene sequence: CDR1 MNHNY, CDR2 SVGAGI (reference sequence). Trimming cost V 0 bases and J 3 bases, with 11 bases left between them. The CDR3 is CASSYSRRVDTEAFF. CDR3 nucleotides: TGTGCCAGCAGTTACTCTCGCAGGGTGGACACTGAAGCTTTCTTT.

The V and J genes are TRBV5-1 and TRBJ1-5; a possible D gene is TRBD1 (5 bases). Germline assignment: CDR1 SGHRS and CDR2 YFSETQ. Trimming cost V 4 bases and J 6 bases, with 14 bases left between them. This CDR3 has 14 amino acids. CDR3 sequence reads: CASSPYSGSQPQHF. The CDR3 DNA follows: TGCGCCAGCAGCCCATACTCAGGGTCTCAGCCCCAGCATTTT. The entire variable domain, with the rest obtained from reference TRBV5-1 and TRBJ1-5, is as follows: KAGVTQTPRYLIKTRGQQVTLSCSPISGHRSVSWYQQTPGQGLQFLFEYFSETQRNKGNFPGRFSGRQFSNSRSEMNVSTLELGDSALYLCASSPYSGSQPQHFGDGTRLSIL.

This clone was counted a few times. The same CDR3 is also encoded by other DNA sequences in this sample. The chain couples TRBV15 to TRBJ1-1; 8 bases agree with TRBD1. This CDR3 comprises 14 residues. Trimming at V came to 4 bases and at J to 3 bases, leaving 4 bases not matched to a gene. The germline V gene has CDR1 LNHNV and CDR2 YYDKDF (reference sequence). CDR3 sequence reads: CATSNRGRDTEAFF. CDR3 sequence (DNA): TGTGCCACCAGCAACAGGGGGAGGGACACTGAAGCTTTCTTT.

Note on this clone: The junction departs from the called germline gene at one end, perhaps through a read error. The rearrangement uses TRBV5-4 and TRBJ2-7; D is ambiguous. The CDR3 extends over 12 amino acids. CDR1 and CDR2 (germline): SGHNT, YYREEE (reference sequence). The CDR3 region has the DNA TGTGCCAGCAGCTTGATGGGCGTGCCCCCAGACTTC. It encodes CASSLMGVPPDF.

This clone was counted between two and nine times. The chain recombines TRBV7-9 with TRBJ2-4; 12 bases match TRBD2. The CDR3 extends over 19 amino acids. Germline values: CDR1 SEHNR, CDR2 FQNEAQ (reference sequence). V shed 3 bases, J shed 0 bases, and the junction held 9 bases outside the gene matches. The CDR3 loop reads CASSFWRTSGDLAKNIQYF. The DNA of the CDR3 is TGTGCCAGCAGCTTTTGGCGGACTAGCGGGGACCTAGCCAAAAACATTCAGTACTTC.

The rearrangement links TRBV3-1 (or the pseudogene TRBV3-2) to TRBJ2-7; 7 positions agree with TRBD2. The germline CDR1 and CDR2 sequences are LGHDT and YNNKEL (reference sequence). This CDR3 region has 15 residues. Germline trimming cut 1 base from V and 5 bases from J; bases unmatched to any gene: 8. The CDR3 spells CASSQGKGGGDEQYF. The CDR3, as DNA: TGTGCCAGCAGCCAAGGCAAGGGCGGGGGAGACGAGCAGTACTTC.

The chain recombines TRBV2 with TRBJ2-7; 10 bases fit TRBD1. The CDR3 is made up of 14 amino acids. Trimming cost V 7 bases and J 3 bases; bases outside gene matches: 6. Germline V lookup: CDR1 SNHLY, CDR2 FYNNEI. This CDR3 is CASIYRDRGYEQYF. The CDR3 DNA is TGTGCCAGCATTTACCGGGACAGGGGCTACGAGCAGTACTTC.

The sample holds one count of this clone. The CDR3 sequence is CASSWGQGDYYGYTF. The CDR3 bases are TGCGCCAGCAGCTGGGGACAGGGAGATTACTATGGCTACACCTTC. The J gene is TRBJ1-2, the V gene TRBV5-1; 9 bases match TRBD1. The V gene end was trimmed by 3 bases and the J gene end by 3 bases; junction bases not matched to a gene: 6. This CDR3 is built from 15 residues. Germline-derived CDR1 and CDR2 are SGHRS and YFSETQ.

Concerning this clone itself: The same CDR3 arises from other DNA sequences in this sample as well. The chain is built from TRBV6-5 and TRBJ1-3; no definite D call. Trimming removed 0 bases at V and 1 base at J, with 10 bases between. Germline CDR1 reads MNHEY; CDR2 reads SVGAGI. This CDR3 has 16 amino acids. CDR3 sequence (DNA): TGTGCCAGCAGTTACTCAACGGGTTCATCTGGAAACACCATATATTTT. This sequence encodes CASSYSTGSSGNTIYF.

The rearrangement uses TRBV7-9 and TRBJ1-1, with 8 bases lining up with TRBD1. Germline V CDR1 and CDR2: SEHNR, FQNEAQ (reference sequence). This CDR3 region has 15 residues. The V gene end was trimmed by 5 bases and the J gene end by 3 bases; junction bases not matched to a gene: 8. For the CDR3, the DNA is TGTGCCAGCAGCCATCGACAGGGGATGGACACTGAAGCTTTCTTT. This gives the protein CASSHRQGMDTEAFF.

V gene TRBV29-1 combines with J gene TRBJ2-2, with D possibly matching TRBD1 (5 bases). The V end was cut by 6 bases, the J end by 5 bases, with 13 bases between. Germline assignment: CDR1 SQVTM and CDR2 ANQGSEA. The CDR3 consists of 13 residues. CDR3 nucleotides: TGCAGCGTCTGGGGCGCACTGACCGGGGAGCTGTTTTTT. It codes for CSVWGALTGELFF.

This chain connects TRBV3-1 (or the pseudogene TRBV3-2) to TRBJ1-6; D is uncertain. V lost 1 base and J lost 6, with 13 bases in between. CDR1 is LGHDT, CDR2 YNNKEL, per germline (reference sequence). The CDR3 runs to 16 residues. CDR3 in DNA: TGTGCCAGCAGCCAAGGTATACCGGTGATTAATTCACCCCTCCACTTT. This encodes CASSQGIPVINSPLHF.

This chain uses TRBV7-9 with TRBJ2-5; 7 positions match TRBD2. V lost 3 bases, J lost 1 base, and 2 bases stayed unmatched. Germline CDR1 SEHNR, CDR2 FQNEAQ (reference sequence). The CDR3 runs to 14 residues. CDR3 in amino acids: CASSLRETQETQYF. CDR3 nucleotide sequence: TGTGCCAGCAGCTTGCGGGAGACCCAAGAGACCCAGTACTTC. The variable domain in full, with the rest retrieved from reference TRBV7-9 and TRBJ2-5, is DTGVSQNPRHKITKRGQNVTFRCDPISEHNRLYWYRQTLGQGPEFLTYFQNEAQLEKSRLLSDRFSAERPKGSFSTLEIQRTEQGDSAMYLCASSLRETQETQYFGPGTRLLVL.

J is TRBJ2-2 and V is TRBV4-3, with a tentative D call TRBD2 (5 bases). CDR1 and CDR2 from the germline V gene are LGHNA and YSLEER. V was pared by 0 bases and J by 6 bases, with 17 bases between. The CDR3 has 17 amino acids. The CDR3 region is CASSQDSAAGGPGELFF. The CDR3 DNA reads as TGCGCCAGCAGCCAAGATAGCGCCGCAGGAGGTCCCGGGGAGCTGTTTTTT.

V and J are TRBV7-2 and TRBJ2-2; TRBD2 might be the D (6 bases). Germline lookup yields CDR1 SGHTA and CDR2 FQGNSA. CDR3 length: 16 amino acids. The V end was cut by 1 base, the J end by 0 bases, with 9 bases between. The CDR3 region has the DNA TGTGCCAGCAGCTTAGTGGCGGGGACGAACACCGGGGAGCTGTTTTTT. It encodes CASSLVAGTNTGELFF.

The chain joins TRBV5-1 to TRBJ2-6, with D hard to call. Germline values: CDR1 SGHRS, CDR2 YFSETQ. CDR3 length equals 15 residues. Trimming left V 1 base short and J 4 bases short, with 9 bases between. CDR3 in amino acids: CASSLMAGGANVLTF. The CDR3 DNA sequence: TGCGCCAGCAGCTTGATGGCAGGAGGGGCCAACGTCCTGACTTTC.

The V gene is TRBV3-1 (or the pseudogene TRBV3-2), the J gene TRBJ1-6; D unresolved. V lost 1 base to trimming and J lost 7 bases, with 8 bases between them. CDR1 LGHDT and CDR2 YNNKEL come from the germline V gene (reference sequence). CDR3 length: 14 amino acids. The CDR3 is CASSQGALNSPLHF. In DNA, the CDR3 is TGTGCCAGCAGCCAAGGGGCGTTGAATTCACCCCTCCACTTT.

This chain connects TRBV12-5 to TRBJ2-5, with D possibly being TRBD2 (5 bases). This CDR3 region has 16 residues. In germline, CDR1 is LGHNT, CDR2 FRNRAP. V was pared by 3 bases and J by 2 bases, with 16 bases between. CDR3 sequence (DNA): TGTGCTAGTGGTTTAGCTGACTGGGAGCCTCAAGAGACCCAGTACTTC. Translating gives CASGLADWEPQETQYF.

The rearrangement uses TRBV5-1 and TRBJ1-6; no reliable D call. V lost 0 bases and J 10 bases, leaving 17 bases between the germline ends. The CDR3 sequence is 16 residues long. Germline CDR1 and CDR2: SGHRS and YFSETQ. The CDR3 nucleotides read TGCGCCAGCAGCTTGGCGACTGGATCCTCGCGGTCACCCCTCCACTTT. This sequence encodes CASSLATGSSRSPLHF.

The gene calls are TRBV12-3 or TRBV12-4 and TRBJ1-2; TRBD1 is a possible D gene (6 bases). V gave up 3 bases and J gave up 8 bases, with 13 bases separating them. This CDR3 spans 13 amino acids. DNA for the CDR3: TGTGCCAGCAGTTTGGGGACAAAAGGGGGCTACACCTTC. Translation: CASSLGTKGGYTF.

This CDR3 reads CASSRDRVNTEAFF. The CDR3 DNA sequence: TGTGCCAGCAGCCGGGACAGAGTGAACACTGAAGCTTTCTTT. The J gene is TRBJ1-1, the V gene TRBV5-4, with 7 bases that match TRBD1. CDR1 is SGHNT, CDR2 YYREEE, per germline (reference sequence). Germline trimming cut 4 bases from V and 0 bases from J; bases unmatched to any gene: 3. The CDR3 length is 14 residues.

The V call is TRBV6-2 or TRBV6-3, the J call TRBJ1-5, with TRBD1 matching over 7 bases. The germline CDR1 and CDR2 sequences are MNHEY and SVGEGT. The CDR3 length is 15 residues. J lost 4 bases, V lost 5 bases, and 8 bases had no gene match. The CDR3, as DNA: TGTGCCAGCAGTCCAGACAGGGTCGGGAATCAGCCCCAGCATTTT. The encoded protein is CASSPDRVGNQPQHF.

This clone appeared once. In DNA form, the CDR3 reads TGTGCCAGCTCATCCGGACAGGGGGCGGTTGGCTACACCTTC. Translated, it gives CASSSGQGAVGYTF. V usage is TRBV18 and J usage is TRBJ1-2, with 11 nucleotides matching TRBD1. Germline CDR1 reads KGHSH; CDR2 reads LQKENI. The CDR3 runs 14 residues. Trimming took 5 bases from V and 7 from J; bases not matched to a gene: 6.

The CDR3 reads CASSPGPISNTEAFF. The CDR3 bases are TGTGCCAGCAGCCCAGGTCCGATCTCGAACACTGAAGCTTTCTTT. V is TRBV7-8 and J is TRBJ1-1; D uncertain. This CDR3 region has 15 residues. The V and J ends lost 5 bases and 1 base respectively, with 14 bases between them. Germline loops: CDR1 SGHVS, CDR2 FQNEAQ.

The chain joins TRBV6-2 or TRBV6-3 to TRBJ1-5, with TRBD1 as a possible D gene (6 bases). Looked up from germline, CDR1 is MNHEY and CDR2 is SVGEGT. The CDR3 sequence is 12 residues long. V was shortened by 4 bases and J by 11 bases, with 12 bases between the two germline ends. The DNA of the CDR3 is TGTGCCAGCAGTTTATCAGGGGTAGCCCAGCATTTT. It encodes CASSLSGVAQHF.

J is TRBJ2-3 and V is TRBV6-1, with D tentatively TRBD2 (6 bases). The CDR3 totals 16 residues. V dropped 4 bases and J dropped 0 bases, with 14 bases sitting between them. The germline V gene encodes CDR1 MNHNS and CDR2 SASEGT. The CDR3: CASSARDSPSTDTQYF. Written as DNA, the CDR3 is TGTGCCAGCAGTGCCCGGGACTCTCCTAGCACAGATACGCAGTATTTT.